This TCR beta chain was sequenced during a study of blood T cell repertoires in COVID-19. About the research overall: Nucleic acid was either cDNA or gDNA, and it came from T cells, B-cell-depleted T cells, or PBMCs.

Germline loops: CDR1 LGHDT, CDR2 YNNKEL (reference sequence). The V end lost 6 bases, the J end lost 8 bases, and 14 bases lay between the germline ends. The CDR3 is 13 amino acids. Followed over time, Seattle patients had been enrolled while infection was active. In the authors' workflow: Reference gene primers were amplified, and this amplification served to estimate nucleated cell counts. Data came from immunoSEQ multiplex PCR; TCRdb stores just in-frame clones and leaves some out. That table is the source of V, J and clone size, and D and trimming were worked out from the DNA. Among some 130,000 clones listed, about 89% were seen once.

The chain is built from TRBV3-1 (or the pseudogene TRBV3-2) and TRBJ2-1, with D possibly TRBD2 on 6 matching bases. The receptor was derived from a woman in her 70s with COVID-19, enrolled during active disease. What was sequenced was peripheral blood. The CDR3 loop reads CASSQSPGDEQFF. CDR3 DNA sequence: TGTGCCAGCAGTCAATCCCCGGGAGATGAGCAGTTCTTC.